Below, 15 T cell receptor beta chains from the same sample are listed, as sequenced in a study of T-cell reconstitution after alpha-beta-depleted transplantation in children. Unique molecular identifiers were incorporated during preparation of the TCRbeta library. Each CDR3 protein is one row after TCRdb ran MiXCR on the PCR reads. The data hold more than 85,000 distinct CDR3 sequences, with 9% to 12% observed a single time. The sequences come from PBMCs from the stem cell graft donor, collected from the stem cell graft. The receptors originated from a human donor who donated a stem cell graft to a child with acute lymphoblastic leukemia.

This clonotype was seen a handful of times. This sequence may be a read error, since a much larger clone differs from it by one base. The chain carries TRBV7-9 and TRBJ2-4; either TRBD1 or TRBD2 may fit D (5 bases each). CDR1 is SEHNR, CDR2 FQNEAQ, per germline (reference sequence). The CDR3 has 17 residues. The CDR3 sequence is CASSLASGFGAKNSQYF. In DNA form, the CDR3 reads TGTGCCAGCAGCTTAGCCAGTGGATTCGGGGCCAAAAACAGTCAGTACTTC.

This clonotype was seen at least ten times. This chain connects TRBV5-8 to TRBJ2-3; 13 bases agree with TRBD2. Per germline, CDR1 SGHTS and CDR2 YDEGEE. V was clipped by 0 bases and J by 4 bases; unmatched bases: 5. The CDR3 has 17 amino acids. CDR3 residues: CASSLAPGLAGADTQYF. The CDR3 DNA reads TGTGCCAGCAGCTTGGCCCCTGGACTAGCGGGGGCAGATACGCAGTATTTT. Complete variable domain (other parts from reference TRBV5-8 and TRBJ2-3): EAGVTQSPTHLIKTRGQQATLRCSPISGHTSVYWYQQALGLGLQFLLWYDEGEERNRGNFPPRFSGRQFPNYSSELNVNALELEDSALYLCASSLAPGLAGADTQYFGPGTRLTVL.

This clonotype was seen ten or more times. Here the CDR3 reads CASSLEGRNRETQYF. The CDR3 DNA reads TGCGCCAGCAGCCTTGAGGGCAGGAATAGGGAGACCCAGTACTTC. The chain recombines TRBV5-1 with TRBJ2-5; D may be TRBD2 (5 bases). Germline V gene lookup returns CDR1 SGHRS and CDR2 YFSETQ. V shed 4 bases and J shed 5 bases, with 18 bases lying between them. The CDR3 contains 15 residues.

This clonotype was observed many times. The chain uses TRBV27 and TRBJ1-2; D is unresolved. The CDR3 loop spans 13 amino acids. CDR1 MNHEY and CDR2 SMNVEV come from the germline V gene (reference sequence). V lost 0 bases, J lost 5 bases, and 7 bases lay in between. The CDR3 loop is CASSLSYRYGYTF. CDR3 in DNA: TGTGCCAGCAGTTTATCGTATCGATATGGCTACACCTTC.

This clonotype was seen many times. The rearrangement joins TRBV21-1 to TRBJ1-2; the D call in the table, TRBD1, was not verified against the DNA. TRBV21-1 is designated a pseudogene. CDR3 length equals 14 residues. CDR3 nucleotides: TGTGCCAGCAGCGGACGGACAGACCACTATGGCTACACCTTC. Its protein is CASSGRTDHYGYTF.

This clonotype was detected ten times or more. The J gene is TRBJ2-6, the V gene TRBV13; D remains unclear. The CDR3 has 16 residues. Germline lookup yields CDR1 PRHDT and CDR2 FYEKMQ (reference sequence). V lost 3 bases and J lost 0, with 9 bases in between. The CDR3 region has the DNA TGTGCCAGCAGCTTTGGGCTGTTCTCTGGGGCCAACGTCCTGACTTTC. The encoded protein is CASSFGLFSGANVLTF.

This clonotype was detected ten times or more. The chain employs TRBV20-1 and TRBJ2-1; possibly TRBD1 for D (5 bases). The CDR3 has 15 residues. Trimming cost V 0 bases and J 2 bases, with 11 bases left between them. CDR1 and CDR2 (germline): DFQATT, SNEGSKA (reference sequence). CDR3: CSARETGMTYNEQFF. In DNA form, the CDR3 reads TGCAGTGCTAGAGAAACAGGAATGACCTACAATGAGCAGTTCTTC.

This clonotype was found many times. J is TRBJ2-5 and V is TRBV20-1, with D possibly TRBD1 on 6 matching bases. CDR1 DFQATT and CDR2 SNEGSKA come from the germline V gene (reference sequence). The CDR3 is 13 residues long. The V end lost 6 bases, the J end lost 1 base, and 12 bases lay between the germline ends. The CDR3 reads CSALRQAQETQYF. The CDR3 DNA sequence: TGCAGTGCCCTTCGACAGGCCCAAGAGACCCAGTACTTC.

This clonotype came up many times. The CDR3 DNA sequence: TGCGCCAGCAGCGTACGCCCGACAGGTCCCTCGAACACCGGGGAGCTGTTTTTT. This translates into CASSVRPTGPSNTGELFF. The chain couples TRBV5-1 to TRBJ2-2; the D gene is possibly TRBD1 (6 bases). The CDR3 spans 18 residues. With 4 bases removed from V and 0 bases from J, the gap between germline ends came to 19 bases. Per germline, CDR1 SGHRS and CDR2 YFSETQ.

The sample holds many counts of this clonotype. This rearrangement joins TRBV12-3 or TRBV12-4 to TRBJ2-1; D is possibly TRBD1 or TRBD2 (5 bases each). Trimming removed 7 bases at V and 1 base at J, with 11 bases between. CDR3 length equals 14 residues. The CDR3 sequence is CASIPWGSYNEQFF. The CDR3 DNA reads TGTGCCAGCATCCCCTGGGGGTCCTACAATGAGCAGTTCTTC.

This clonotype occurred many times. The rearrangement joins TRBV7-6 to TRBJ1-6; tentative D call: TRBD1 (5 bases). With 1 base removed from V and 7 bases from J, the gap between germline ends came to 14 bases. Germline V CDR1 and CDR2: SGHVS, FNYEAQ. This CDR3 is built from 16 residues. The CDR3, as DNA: TGTGCCAGCAGCTTAGGGTCGGGTGGGGGAAATTCACCCCTCCACTTT. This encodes CASSLGSGGGNSPLHF.

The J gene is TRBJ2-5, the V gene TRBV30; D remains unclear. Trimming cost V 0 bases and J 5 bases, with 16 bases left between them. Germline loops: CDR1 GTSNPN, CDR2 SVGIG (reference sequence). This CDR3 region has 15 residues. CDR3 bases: TGTGCCTGGAGTGTACCTGGCGGAAGCGCGGAGACCCAGTACTTC. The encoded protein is CAWSVPGGSAETQYF.

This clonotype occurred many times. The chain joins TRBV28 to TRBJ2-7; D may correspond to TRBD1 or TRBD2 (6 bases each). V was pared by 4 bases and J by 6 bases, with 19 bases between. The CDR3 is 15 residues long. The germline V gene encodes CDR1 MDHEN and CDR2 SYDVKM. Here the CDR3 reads CASSSPGRTEAEQYF. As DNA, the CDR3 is TGTGCCAGCAGTTCCCCTGGGAGGACAGAAGCCGAGCAGTACTTC.

The CDR3 sequence is CAISASGYEQYF. For the CDR3, the DNA is TGTGCCATCAGCGCATCGGGCTACGAGCAGTACTTC. The V call is TRBV10-3, the J call TRBJ2-7; D is undetermined. The germline V gene has CDR1 ENHRY and CDR2 SYGVKD. The CDR3 length is 12 residues. Trimming took 6 bases from V and 3 from J, leaving 9 bases between them.

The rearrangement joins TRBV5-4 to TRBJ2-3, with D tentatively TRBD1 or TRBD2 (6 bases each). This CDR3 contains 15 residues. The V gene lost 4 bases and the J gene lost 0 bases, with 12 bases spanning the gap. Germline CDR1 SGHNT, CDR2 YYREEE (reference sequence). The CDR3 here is CASSHPGASTDTQYF. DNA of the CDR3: TGTGCCAGCAGCCATCCGGGGGCTAGCACAGATACGCAGTATTTT.